This T cell receptor (beta chain) was observed in a study of blood T cell repertoires in COVID-19. Study in general: Samples taken during acute and convalescent COVID-19 were collected in the United States, Italy and Spain. The cDNA or gDNA used as material had been derived from T cells, B-cell-depleted T cells, or PBMCs.

Per the original methods: Researchers report that nucleated cell counts were estimated from reference gene primer amplification. Only in-frame clones appear in the TCRdb table, and some are missing; sequencing was by immunoSEQ multiplex PCR. Clone size and V and J calls were adopted from that table, with D and trimming inferred from the DNA. The sample lists roughly 140,000 clones, around 89% occurring once. There are 15 residues in the CDR3. Germline CDR1 and CDR2: MNHEY and SMNVEV (reference sequence). V dropped 4 bases and J dropped 4 bases, with 17 bases sitting between them. This sequence originates from a woman aged 40 to 49 with acute or convalescent COVID-19. Sequenced input: peripheral blood. The chain employs TRBV27 and TRBJ2-7, with D perhaps TRBD1 (6 bases). The CDR3, as DNA: TGTGCCAGCAGTTCCATAGACAGGACTGGGTACGAGCAGTACTTC. This sequence encodes CASSSIDRTGYEQYF.